Listed below are T cell receptor beta chains from one sample, sequenced in a study of graft-versus-host responses after intestinal transplantation. Data came from immunoSEQ multiplex PCR; TCRdb stores just in-frame clones and leaves some out. The table lists fewer than 150,000 clones, around nine tenths of them singletons. These TCRs' antigens remain unknown. Source: unstimulated CD4+ T cells sorted from spleen or lymph node cells, taken before intestinal transplant. These receptors originate from a human donor who received an intestinal transplant. CDR3s include the opening cysteine and the closing phenylalanine or tryptophan. The D gene is left open where the match is weak. For some rows the clone size is stated as once, few or many, or as a class when expanded; others skip it.

CASHSGTENSPLHF	TGTGCCAGCCATTCCGGGACGGAGAATTCACCCCTCCACTTT	-	TRBJ1-6	-	TRBV6-6	14
CASSSDRGNTGELFF	TGCGCCAGCAGCTCGGACAGGGGTAACACCGGGGAGCTGTTTTTT	TRBD1	TRBJ2-2	-	TRBV10-1	15
CASSETGGYGYTF	TGTGCCAGCAGTGAAACGGGGGGCTATGGCTACACCTTC	-	TRBJ1-2	-	TRBV2	13
CARSQTEKNYGYTF	TGTGCCAGAAGCCAGACAGAAAAAAACTATGGCTACACCTTC	-	TRBJ1-2	-	TRBV5-3	14
CASSPPDGGRYEQYF	TGTGCCAGCAGTCCACCAGACGGGGGTCGCTACGAGCAGTACTTC	-	TRBJ2-7	-	TRBV7-6	15
CASSLTSGGYEQYF	TGTGCCAGCTCACTGACTAGCGGGGGCTACGAGCAGTACTTC	TRBD2	TRBJ2-7	once	TRBV18	14
CASKEGERSLHF	TGTGCCAGCAAAGAGGGGGAAAGATCCCTCCACTTT	-	TRBJ1-6	-	TRBV6-5	12
CASRDRVKGGYTF	TGTGCCAGCAGGGACAGGGTGAAAGGCGGCTACACCTTC	TRBD1	TRBJ1-2	-	TRBV25-1	13
CASSLPSAREQYF	TGTGCCAGCAGTTTACCCTCAGCCCGCGAGCAGTACTTC	-	TRBJ2-7	-	TRBV28	13
CASSWDRGLGYTF	TGTGCCAGCAGCTGGGACAGGGGGCTTGGCTACACCTTC	TRBD1	TRBJ1-2	once	TRBV7-9	13
CASSLEAEQFF	TGTGCCAGCAGTTTGGAGGCTGAGCAGTTCTTC	-	TRBJ2-1	-	TRBV6-1	11